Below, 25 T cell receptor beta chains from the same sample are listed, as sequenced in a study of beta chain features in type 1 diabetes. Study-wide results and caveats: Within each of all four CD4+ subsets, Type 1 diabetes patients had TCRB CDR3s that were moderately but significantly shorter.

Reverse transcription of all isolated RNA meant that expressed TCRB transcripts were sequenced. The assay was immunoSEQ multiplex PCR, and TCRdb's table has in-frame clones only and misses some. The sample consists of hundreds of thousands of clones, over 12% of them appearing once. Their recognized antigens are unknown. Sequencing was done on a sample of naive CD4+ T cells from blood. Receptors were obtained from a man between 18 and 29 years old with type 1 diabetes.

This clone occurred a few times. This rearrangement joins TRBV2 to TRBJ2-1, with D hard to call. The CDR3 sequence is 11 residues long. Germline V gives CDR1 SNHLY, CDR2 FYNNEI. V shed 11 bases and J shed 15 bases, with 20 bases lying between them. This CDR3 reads CAGHATLVPFF. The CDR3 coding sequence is TGTGCCGGCCACGCGACCCTGGTTCCGTTCTTC.

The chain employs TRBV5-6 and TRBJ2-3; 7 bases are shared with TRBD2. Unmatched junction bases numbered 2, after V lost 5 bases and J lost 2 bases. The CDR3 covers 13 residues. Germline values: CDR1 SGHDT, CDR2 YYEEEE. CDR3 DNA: TGTGCCAGCAGTACTAGCGCCACAGATACGCAGTATTTT. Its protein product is CASSTSATDTQYF.

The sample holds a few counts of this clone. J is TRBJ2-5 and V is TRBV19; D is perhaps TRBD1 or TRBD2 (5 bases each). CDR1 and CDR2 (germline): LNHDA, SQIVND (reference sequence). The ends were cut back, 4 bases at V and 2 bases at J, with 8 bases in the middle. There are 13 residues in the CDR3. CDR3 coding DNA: TGTGCCAGTAGTAGGGACCAACAAGAGACCCAGTACTTC. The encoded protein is CASSRDQQETQYF.

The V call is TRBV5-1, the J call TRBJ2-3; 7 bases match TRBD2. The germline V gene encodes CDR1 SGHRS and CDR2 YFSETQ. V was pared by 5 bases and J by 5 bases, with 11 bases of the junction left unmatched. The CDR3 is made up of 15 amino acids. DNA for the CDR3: TGCGCCAGCAGTACTGGGGACTACCTCGGAGATACGCAGTATTTT. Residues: CASSTGDYLGDTQYF. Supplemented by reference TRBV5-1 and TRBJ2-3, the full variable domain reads KAGVTQTPRYLIKTRGQQVTLSCSPISGHRSVSWYQQTPGQGLQFLFEYFSETQRNKGNFPGRFSGRQFSNSRSEMNVSTLELGDSALYLCASSTGDYLGDTQYFGPGTRLTVL.

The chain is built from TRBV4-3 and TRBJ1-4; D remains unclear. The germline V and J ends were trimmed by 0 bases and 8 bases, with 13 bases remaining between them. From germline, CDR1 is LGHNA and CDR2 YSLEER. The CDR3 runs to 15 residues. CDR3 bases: TGCGCCAGCAGCCAAGAAATAGATCTCCGGGAAAAACTGTTTTTT. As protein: CASSQEIDLREKLFF.

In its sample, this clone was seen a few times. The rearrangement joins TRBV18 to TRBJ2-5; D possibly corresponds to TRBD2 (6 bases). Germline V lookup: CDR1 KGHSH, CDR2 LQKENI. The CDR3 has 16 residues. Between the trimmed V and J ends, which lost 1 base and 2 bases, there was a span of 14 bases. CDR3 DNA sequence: TGTGCCAGCTCACCACGTGGCGGGGACTCACAAGAGACCCAGTACTTC. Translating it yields CASSPRGGDSQETQYF.

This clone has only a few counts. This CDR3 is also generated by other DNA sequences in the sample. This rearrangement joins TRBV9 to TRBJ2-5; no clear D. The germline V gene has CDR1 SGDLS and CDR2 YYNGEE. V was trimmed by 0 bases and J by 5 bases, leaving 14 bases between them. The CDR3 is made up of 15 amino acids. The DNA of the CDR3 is TGTGCCAGCAGCGTAGGTCTGGCCGGCCGGGAGACCCAGTACTTC. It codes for CASSVGLAGRETQYF.

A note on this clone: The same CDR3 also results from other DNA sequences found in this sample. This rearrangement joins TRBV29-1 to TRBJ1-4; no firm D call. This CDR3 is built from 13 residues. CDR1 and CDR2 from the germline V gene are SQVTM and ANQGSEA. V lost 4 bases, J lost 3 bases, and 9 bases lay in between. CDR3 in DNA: TGCAGCGTTGTCACCGGGCCTAATGAAAAACTGTTTTTT. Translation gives CSVVTGPNEKLFF.

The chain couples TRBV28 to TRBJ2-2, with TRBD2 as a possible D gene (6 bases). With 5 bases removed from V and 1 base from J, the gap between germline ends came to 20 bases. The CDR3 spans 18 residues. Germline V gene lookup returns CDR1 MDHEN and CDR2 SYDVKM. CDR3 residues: CASSLLRGGRENTGELFF. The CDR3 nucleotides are TGTGCCAGCAGTCTTCTCCGGGGAGGCCGGGAGAACACCGGGGAGCTGTTTTTT.

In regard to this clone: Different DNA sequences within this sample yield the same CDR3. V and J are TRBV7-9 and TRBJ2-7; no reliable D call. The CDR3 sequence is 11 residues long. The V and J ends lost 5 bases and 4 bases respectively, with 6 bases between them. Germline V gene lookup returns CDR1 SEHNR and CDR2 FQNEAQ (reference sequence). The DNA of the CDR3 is TGTGCCAGCAGCACCAGTTACGAGCAGTACTTC. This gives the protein CASSTSYEQYF.

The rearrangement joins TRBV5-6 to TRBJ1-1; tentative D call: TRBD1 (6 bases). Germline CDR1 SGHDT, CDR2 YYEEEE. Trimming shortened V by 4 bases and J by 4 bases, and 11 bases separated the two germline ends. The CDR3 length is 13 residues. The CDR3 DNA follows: TGTGCCAGCAGCACGAAGGGGGGCACTGAAGCTTTCTTT. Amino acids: CASSTKGGTEAFF. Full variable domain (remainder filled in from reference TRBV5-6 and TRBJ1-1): DAGVTQSPTHLIKTRGQQVTLRCSPKSGHDTVSWYQQALGQGPQFIFQYYEEEERQRGNFPDRFSGHQFPNYSSELNVNALLLGDSALYLCASSTKGGTEAFFGQGTRLTVV.

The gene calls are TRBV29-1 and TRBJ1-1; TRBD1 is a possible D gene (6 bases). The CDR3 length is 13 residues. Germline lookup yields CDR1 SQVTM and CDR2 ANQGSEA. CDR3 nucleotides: TGCAGTGAAGCAGGGGCCATGAACACTGAAGCTTTCTTT. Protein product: CSEAGAMNTEAFF.

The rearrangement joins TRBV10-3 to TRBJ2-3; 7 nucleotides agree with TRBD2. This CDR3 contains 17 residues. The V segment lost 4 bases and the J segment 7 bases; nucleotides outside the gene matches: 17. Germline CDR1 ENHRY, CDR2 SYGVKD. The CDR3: CAISGQLSGTLGNTQYF. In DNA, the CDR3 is TGTGCCATCAGTGGGCAACTGAGCGGGACCCTCGGGAATACGCAGTATTTT.

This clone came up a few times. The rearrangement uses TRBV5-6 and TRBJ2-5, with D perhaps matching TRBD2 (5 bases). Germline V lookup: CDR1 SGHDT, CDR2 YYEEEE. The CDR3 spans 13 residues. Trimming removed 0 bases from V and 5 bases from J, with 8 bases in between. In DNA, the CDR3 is TGTGCCAGCAGCTTGGGGACGGGGGAGACCCAGTACTTC. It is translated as CASSLGTGETQYF. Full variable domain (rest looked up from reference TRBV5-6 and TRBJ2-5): DAGVTQSPTHLIKTRGQQVTLRCSPKSGHDTVSWYQQALGQGPQFIFQYYEEEERQRGNFPDRFSGHQFPNYSSELNVNALLLGDSALYLCASSLGTGETQYFGPGTRLLVL.

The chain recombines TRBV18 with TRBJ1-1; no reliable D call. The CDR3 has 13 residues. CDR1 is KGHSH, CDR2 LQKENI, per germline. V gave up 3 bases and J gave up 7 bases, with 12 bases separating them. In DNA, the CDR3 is TGTGCCAGCTCACCCTTAGAACACCTTGAAGCTTTCTTT. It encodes CASSPLEHLEAFF.

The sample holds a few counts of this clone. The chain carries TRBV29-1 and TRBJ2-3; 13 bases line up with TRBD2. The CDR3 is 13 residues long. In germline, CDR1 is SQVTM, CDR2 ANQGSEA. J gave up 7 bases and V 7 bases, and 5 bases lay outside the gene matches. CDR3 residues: CSDRLAGGNTQYF. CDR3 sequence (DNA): TGCAGCGATAGACTAGCGGGGGGAAATACGCAGTATTTT.

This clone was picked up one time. The CDR3 DNA follows: TGCAGCGTTAGAAGTACAGAGACCCAGTACTTC. It specifies CSVRSTETQYF. The V gene is TRBV29-1, the J gene TRBJ2-5; no clear D gene. Germline-derived CDR1 and CDR2 are SQVTM and ANQGSEA. Trimming took off 5 bases at V and 4 bases at J, with 8 bases between the two ends. The CDR3 sequence is 11 residues long.

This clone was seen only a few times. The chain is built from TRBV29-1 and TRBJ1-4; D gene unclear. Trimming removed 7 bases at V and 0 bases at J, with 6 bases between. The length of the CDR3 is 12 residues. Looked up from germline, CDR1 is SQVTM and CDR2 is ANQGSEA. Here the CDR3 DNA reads TGCAGCGCCGGGGCAACTAATGAAAAACTGTTTTTT. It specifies CSAGATNEKLFF.

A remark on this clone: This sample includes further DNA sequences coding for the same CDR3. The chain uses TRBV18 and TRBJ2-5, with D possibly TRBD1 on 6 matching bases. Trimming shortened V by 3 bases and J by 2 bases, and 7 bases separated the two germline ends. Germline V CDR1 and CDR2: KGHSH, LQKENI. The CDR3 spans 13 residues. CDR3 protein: CASSPGHQETQYF. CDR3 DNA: TGTGCCAGCTCACCGGGACATCAAGAGACCCAGTACTTC.

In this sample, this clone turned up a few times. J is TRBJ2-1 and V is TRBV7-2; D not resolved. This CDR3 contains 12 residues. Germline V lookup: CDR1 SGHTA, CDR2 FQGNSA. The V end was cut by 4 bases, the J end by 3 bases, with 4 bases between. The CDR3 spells CASSSYYNEQFF. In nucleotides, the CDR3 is TGTGCCAGCAGCTCATACTACAATGAGCAGTTCTTC.

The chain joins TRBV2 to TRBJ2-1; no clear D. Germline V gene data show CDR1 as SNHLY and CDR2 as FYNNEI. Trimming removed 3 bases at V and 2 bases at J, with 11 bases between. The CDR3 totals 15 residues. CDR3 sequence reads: CASSDWSAAYNEQFF. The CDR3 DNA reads TGTGCCAGCAGTGACTGGTCTGCCGCCTACAATGAGCAGTTCTTC.

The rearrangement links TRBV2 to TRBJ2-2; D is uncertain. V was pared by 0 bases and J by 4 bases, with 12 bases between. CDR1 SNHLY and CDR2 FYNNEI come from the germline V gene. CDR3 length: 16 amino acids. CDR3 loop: CASSEALRRFTGELFF. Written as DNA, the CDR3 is TGTGCCAGCAGTGAAGCTCTCCGGCGCTTCACCGGGGAGCTGTTTTTT. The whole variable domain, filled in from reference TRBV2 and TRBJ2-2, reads EPEVTQTPSHQVTQMGQEVILRCVPISNHLYFYWYRQILGQKVEFLVSFYNNEISEKSEIFDDQFSVERPDGSNFTLKIRSTKLEDSAMYFCASSEALRRFTGELFFGEGSRLTVL.

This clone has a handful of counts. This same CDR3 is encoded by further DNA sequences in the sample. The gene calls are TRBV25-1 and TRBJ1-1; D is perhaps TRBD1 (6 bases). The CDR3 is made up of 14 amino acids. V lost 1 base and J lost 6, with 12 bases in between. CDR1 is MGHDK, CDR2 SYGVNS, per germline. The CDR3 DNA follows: TGTGCCAGCAGTGAATTGGGGGCCATTTCTGAAGCTTTCTTT. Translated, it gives CASSELGAISEAFF.

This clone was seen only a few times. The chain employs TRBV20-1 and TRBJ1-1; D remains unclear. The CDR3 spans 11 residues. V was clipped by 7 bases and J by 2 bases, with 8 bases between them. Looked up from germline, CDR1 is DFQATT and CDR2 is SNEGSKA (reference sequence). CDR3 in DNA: TGCAGTGGGCGCAGTAACACTGAAGCTTTCTTT. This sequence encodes CSGRSNTEAFF.

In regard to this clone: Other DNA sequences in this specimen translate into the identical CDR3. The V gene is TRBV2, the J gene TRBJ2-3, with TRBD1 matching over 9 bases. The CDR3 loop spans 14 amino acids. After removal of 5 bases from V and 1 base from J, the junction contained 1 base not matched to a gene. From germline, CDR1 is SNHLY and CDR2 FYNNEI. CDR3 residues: CASSRDRGTDTQYF. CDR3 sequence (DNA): TGTGCCAGCAGTAGGGACAGGGGCACAGATACGCAGTATTTT.